These 8 T cell receptor beta chains came from one sample sequenced in a study of T cell responses to AZD1222 COVID-19 vaccine. TCRdb keeps only in-frame clones here, not all; method: immunoSEQ multiplex PCR. The sample lists some 150,000 clones, roughly 92% seen once, with under 6.5% in the top ten. The sequencing here drew on peripheral blood, taken on day 0 of AZD1222 vaccination. The receptors shown here come from an adult in good health.

The rearrangement joins TRBV7-2 to TRBJ1-1; D ambiguous. Germline CDR1 SGHTA, CDR2 FQGNSA. This CDR3 has 12 residues. V gave up 5 bases and J gave up 10 bases, with 14 bases separating them. CDR3: CASSPNGQRAFF. CDR3 sequence (DNA): TGTGCCAGCAGCCCAAACGGTCAGAGAGCTTTCTTT.

This chain links TRBV5-1 with TRBJ2-7; 10 nucleotides line up with TRBD2. CDR3 length equals 12 residues. J lost 6 bases, V lost 4 bases, and 1 base had no gene match. CDR1 is SGHRS and CDR2 is YFSETQ in the germline V gene. CDR3 region: CASSQREGEQYF. In DNA form, the CDR3 reads TGCGCCAGCAGCCAGCGGGAGGGCGAGCAGTACTTC.

J is TRBJ2-7 and V is TRBV27; 8 bases fit TRBD1. Germline V gene sequence: CDR1 MNHEY, CDR2 SMNVEV (reference sequence). Trimming cost V 6 bases and J 3 bases; bases outside gene matches: 7. The CDR3 extends over 14 amino acids. CDR3 in DNA: TGTGCCAGCAGCGACACGGGACAGGTCTACGAGCAGTACTTC. It codes for CASSDTGQVYEQYF.

This chain connects TRBV28 to TRBJ1-6; no reliable D call. There are 14 residues in the CDR3. Trimming shortened V by 2 bases and J by 7 bases, and 9 bases separated the two germline ends. Looked up from germline, CDR1 is MDHEN and CDR2 is SYDVKM. The CDR3 loop reads CASSLGQINSPLHF. For the CDR3, the DNA is TGTGCCAGCAGTTTAGGCCAGATAAATTCACCCCTCCACTTT. The full variable domain, with the rest looked up from reference TRBV28 and TRBJ1-6, is DVKVTQSSRYLVKRTGEKVFLECVQDMDHENMFWYRQDPGLGLRLIYFSYDVKMKEKGDIPEGYSVSREKKERFSLILESASTNQTSMYLCASSLGQINSPLHFGNGTRLTVT.

This clone was seen just once. The chain links TRBV6-5 to TRBJ2-1, with D tentatively TRBD1 (5 bases). This CDR3 is 14 amino acids long. Looked up from germline, CDR1 is MNHEY and CDR2 is SVGAGI. Between the trimmed V and J ends, which lost 4 bases and 9 bases, there was a span of 16 bases. The CDR3 loop is CASSWSLGVTEQFF. Here the CDR3 DNA reads TGTGCCAGCAGTTGGTCTCTAGGGGTCACTGAGCAGTTCTTC.

This sequence joins TRBV19 and TRBJ1-6, with TRBD1 matching over 8 bases. CDR1 is LNHDA and CDR2 is SQIVND in the germline V gene (reference sequence). The CDR3 is made up of 14 amino acids. With 4 bases clipped from V and 5 bases from J, the junction kept 1 base outside the gene matches. The CDR3 loop is CASSTDRDNSPLHF. CDR3 coding DNA: TGTGCCAGTAGTACGGACAGGGATAATTCACCCCTCCACTTT.

The chain couples TRBV6-1 to TRBJ2-7, with TRBD2 matching 8 bases. Germline CDR1 MNHNS, CDR2 SASEGT. J was trimmed by 7 bases and V by 1 base; bases with no gene match: 18. The CDR3 spans 18 residues. The CDR3 DNA sequence: TGTGCCAGCAGTGAAGTAATAGGGTCCCGGACTAGCCTCTATGAGCAGTACTTC. Its translation is CASSEVIGSRTSLYEQYF.

CDR3 bases: TGTGCCAGTAGTGGTGCTGGCTACACCTTC. It specifies CASSGAGYTF. The chain is built from TRBV19 and TRBJ1-2; the D is unclear. The germline V gene encodes CDR1 LNHDA and CDR2 SQIVND (reference sequence). Trimming shortened V by 5 bases and J by 7 bases, and 5 bases separated the two germline ends. This CDR3 is 10 amino acids long.